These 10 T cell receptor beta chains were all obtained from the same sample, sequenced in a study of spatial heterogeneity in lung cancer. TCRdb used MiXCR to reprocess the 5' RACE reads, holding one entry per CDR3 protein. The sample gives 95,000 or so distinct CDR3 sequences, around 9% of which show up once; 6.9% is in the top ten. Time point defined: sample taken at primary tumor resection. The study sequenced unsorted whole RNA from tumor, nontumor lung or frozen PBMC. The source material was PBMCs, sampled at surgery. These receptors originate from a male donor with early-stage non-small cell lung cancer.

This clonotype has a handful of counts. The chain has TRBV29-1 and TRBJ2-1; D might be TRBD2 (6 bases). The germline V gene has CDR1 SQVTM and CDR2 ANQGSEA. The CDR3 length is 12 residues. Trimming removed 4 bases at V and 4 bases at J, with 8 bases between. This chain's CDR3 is CSVVGGYNEQFF. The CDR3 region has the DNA TGCAGCGTTGTTGGGGGGTACAATGAGCAGTTCTTC.

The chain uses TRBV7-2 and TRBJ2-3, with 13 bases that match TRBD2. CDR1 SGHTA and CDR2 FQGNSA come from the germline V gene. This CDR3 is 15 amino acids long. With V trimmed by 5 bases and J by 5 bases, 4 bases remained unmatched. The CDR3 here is CASSPRTSGRDTQYF. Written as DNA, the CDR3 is TGTGCCAGCAGCCCCCGGACTAGCGGGAGAGATACGCAGTATTTT.

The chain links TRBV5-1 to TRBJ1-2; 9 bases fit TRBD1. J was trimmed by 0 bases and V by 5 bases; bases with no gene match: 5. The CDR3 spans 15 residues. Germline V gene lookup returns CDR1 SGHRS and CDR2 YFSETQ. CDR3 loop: CASSSGTGSNYGYTF. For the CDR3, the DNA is TGCGCCAGCAGTTCCGGGACAGGGTCTAACTATGGCTACACCTTC.

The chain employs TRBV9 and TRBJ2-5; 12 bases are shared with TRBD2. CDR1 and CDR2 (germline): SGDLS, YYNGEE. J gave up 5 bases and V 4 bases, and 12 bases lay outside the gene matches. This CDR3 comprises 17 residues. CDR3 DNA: TGTGCCAGCAGCTCTACCTCTGGACTAGCGGGAATGGAGACCCAGTACTTC. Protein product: CASSSTSGLAGMETQYF.

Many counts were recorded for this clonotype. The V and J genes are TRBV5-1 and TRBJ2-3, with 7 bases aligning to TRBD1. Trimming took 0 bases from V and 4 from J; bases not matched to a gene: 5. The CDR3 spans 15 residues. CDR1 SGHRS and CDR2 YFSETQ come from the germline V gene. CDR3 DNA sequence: TGCGCCAGCAGCTTGGCGACAGGGCCGGCAGATACGCAGTATTTT. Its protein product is CASSLATGPADTQYF.

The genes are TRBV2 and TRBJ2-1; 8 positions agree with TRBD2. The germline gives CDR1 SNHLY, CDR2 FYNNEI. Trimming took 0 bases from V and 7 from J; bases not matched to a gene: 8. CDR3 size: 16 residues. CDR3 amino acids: CASSEATAGEWNEQFF. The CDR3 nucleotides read TGTGCCAGCAGTGAAGCCACAGCGGGAGAATGGAATGAGCAGTTCTTC. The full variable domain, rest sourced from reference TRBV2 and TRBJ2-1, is EPEVTQTPSHQVTQMGQEVILRCVPISNHLYFYWYRQILGQKVEFLVSFYNNEISEKSEIFDDQFSVERPDGSNFTLKIRSTKLEDSAMYFCASSEATAGEWNEQFFGPGTRLTVL.

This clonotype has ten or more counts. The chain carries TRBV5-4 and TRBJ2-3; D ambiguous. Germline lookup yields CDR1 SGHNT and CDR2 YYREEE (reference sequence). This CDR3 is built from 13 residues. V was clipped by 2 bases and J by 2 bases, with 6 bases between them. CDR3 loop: CASSFDSTDTQYF. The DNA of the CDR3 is TGTGCCAGCAGCTTCGACTCCACAGATACGCAGTATTTT.

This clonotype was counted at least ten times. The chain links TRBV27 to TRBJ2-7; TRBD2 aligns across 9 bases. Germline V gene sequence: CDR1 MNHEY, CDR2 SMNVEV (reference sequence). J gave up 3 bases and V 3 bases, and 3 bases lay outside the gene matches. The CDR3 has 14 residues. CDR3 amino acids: CASSFSSGDYEQYF. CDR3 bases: TGTGCCAGCAGTTTCTCTAGCGGGGACTACGAGCAGTACTTC.

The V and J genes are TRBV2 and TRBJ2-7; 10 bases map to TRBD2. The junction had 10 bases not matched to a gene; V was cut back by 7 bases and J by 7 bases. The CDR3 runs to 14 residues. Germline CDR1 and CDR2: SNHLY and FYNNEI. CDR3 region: CASIRLAGVGEQYF. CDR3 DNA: TGTGCCAGCATAAGGCTAGCGGGAGTCGGAGAGCAGTACTTC.

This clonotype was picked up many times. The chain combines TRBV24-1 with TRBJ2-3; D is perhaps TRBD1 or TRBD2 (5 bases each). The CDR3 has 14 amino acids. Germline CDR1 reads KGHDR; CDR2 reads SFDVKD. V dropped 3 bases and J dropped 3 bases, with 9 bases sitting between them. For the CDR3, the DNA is TGTGCCACCAGTGATCGGGACGGAACAGATACGCAGTATTTT. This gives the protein CATSDRDGTDTQYF.